The 21 T cell receptor beta chains below were found in one sample sequenced in a study of Ad26.COV2.S vaccination and SARS-CoV-2 variants. The treatment denotes: about 20 received Ad26.COV2.S at low or high dose, single or two shots; roughly five received placebo; per-sample allocation not given. At day 63 after the first vaccine or placebo injection, samples were drawn. Using immunoSEQ multiplex PCR, the repertoire was profiled, and TCRdb retains in-frame clones only, with some absent. The sample lists fewer than 500,000 clones; about 91% were seen once. The sample was peripheral blood, taken in a trial of Ad26.COV2.S vaccine versus placebo. The source is a person between 18 and 65 years old who received the Ad26.COV2.S COVID-19 vaccine or a placebo.

This chain links TRBV11-2 with TRBJ2-5; no clear D. The CDR3 spans 16 residues. The germline V gene has CDR1 SGHAT and CDR2 FQNNGV. Deletions cut 1 base from V and 3 bases from J, with 15 bases between. The CDR3 protein is CASSLGSLLGEETQYF. The CDR3 DNA reads as TGTGCCAGCAGCTTAGGGAGCCTCCTAGGAGAAGAGACCCAGTACTTC.

This chain uses TRBV4-3 with TRBJ2-5, with 7 bases matching TRBD1. V lost 0 bases, J lost 2 bases, and 3 bases stayed unmatched. This CDR3 has 15 amino acids. Germline V gives CDR1 LGHNA, CDR2 YSLEER. CDR3 in DNA: TGCGCCAGCAGCCAAGAGGGGGACAGACAAGAGACCCAGTACTTC. This sequence encodes CASSQEGDRQETQYF.

This chain joins TRBV4-1 and TRBJ2-2; D might be TRBD2 (6 bases). CDR1 and CDR2 (germline): MGHRA, YSYEKL. This CDR3 has 15 amino acids. V was pared by 3 bases and J by 7 bases, with 15 bases between. DNA of the CDR3: TGCGCCAGCAGCCATCTAAGACTAGTGGGCGGGGAGCTGTTTTTT. As protein: CASSHLRLVGGELFF.

This sequence joins TRBV7-8 and TRBJ1-5; maybe TRBD1 (5 bases). The germline gives CDR1 SGHVS, CDR2 FQNEAQ. V lost 4 bases and J lost 3, with 16 bases in between. The CDR3 length is 16 residues. The CDR3 sequence is CASSSTRGSFNQPQHF. DNA for the CDR3: TGTGCCAGCAGCTCAACGCGGGGGAGCTTCAATCAGCCCCAGCATTTT.

The chain has TRBV28 and TRBJ1-6; the D gene is possibly TRBD1 (6 bases). This CDR3 contains 13 residues. V lost 6 bases and J 14 bases, leaving 17 bases between the germline ends. Germline loops: CDR1 MDHEN, CDR2 SYDVKM. This chain's CDR3 is CASRRGGAQALHF. The CDR3 DNA reads TGTGCCAGCAGGAGGGGGGGGGCCCAGGCCCTCCACTTT.

This chain joins TRBV7-3 and TRBJ2-5, with D perhaps assigned TRBD1 or TRBD2 (5 bases each). Germline assignment: CDR1 SGHTA and CDR2 FQGTGA. The CDR3 is made up of 15 amino acids. V shed 1 base and J shed 5 bases, with 14 bases lying between them. In DNA, the CDR3 is TGTGCCAGCAGCTTAAATACAGGCAGGGAGGAGACCCAGTACTTC. As protein: CASSLNTGREETQYF.

The V and J genes are TRBV10-3 and TRBJ1-3; tentative D call: TRBD1 (6 bases). The CDR3 spans 20 residues. In germline, CDR1 is ENHRY, CDR2 SYGVKD. Trimming cost V 4 bases and J 2 bases, with 27 bases left between them. The CDR3 nucleotides read TGTGCCATCAGTGGCACAGGGCCCGGCTTCTATACTTCCACTGGAAACACCATATATTTT. Its translation: CAISGTGPGFYTSTGNTIYF.

This sequence joins TRBV4-2 and TRBJ2-1, with 8 positions matching TRBD2. Germline trimming cut 0 bases from V and 4 bases from J; bases unmatched to any gene: 11. CDR1 and CDR2 (germline): LGHNA, YNFKEQ. This CDR3 comprises 18 residues. The CDR3 nucleotides are TGTGCCAGCAGCCAAGATTGGGTAGCGGGGAGCGATTACAATGAGCAGTTCTTC. This codes for CASSQDWVAGSDYNEQFF.

V usage is TRBV30 and J usage is TRBJ1-3; unclear D gene. The CDR3 runs 15 residues. V lost 4 bases, J lost 0 bases, and 13 bases lay in between. CDR1 is GTSNPN, CDR2 SVGIG, per germline (reference sequence). CDR3 sequence (DNA): TGTGCCTGGACTTACAAGAGACCCTCTGGAAACACCATATATTTT. It encodes CAWTYKRPSGNTIYF.

This chain links TRBV18 with TRBJ1-5, with 9 bases lining up with TRBD1. J gave up 1 base and V 2 bases, and 3 bases lay outside the gene matches. Germline V gene lookup returns CDR1 KGHSH and CDR2 LQKENI. This CDR3 is 16 amino acids long. The CDR3 DNA is TGTGCCAGCTCACCAAGGACAGGGGCGAGCAATCAGCCCCAGCATTTT. It encodes CASSPRTGASNQPQHF.

The V and J genes are TRBV14 and TRBJ2-5; D ambiguous. With 4 bases removed from V and 4 bases from J, the gap between germline ends came to 16 bases. This CDR3 spans 15 amino acids. CDR1 SGHDN and CDR2 FVKESK come from the germline V gene. The CDR3 protein is CASSPNPTSPETQYF. The CDR3 coding sequence is TGTGCCAGCAGCCCGAATCCCACTTCCCCAGAGACCCAGTACTTC.

The gene calls are TRBV15 and TRBJ1-3; D not resolved. This CDR3 is built from 14 residues. Trimming left V 5 bases short and J 0 bases short, with 8 bases between. CDR1 and CDR2 from the germline V gene are LNHNV and YYDKDF (reference sequence). The CDR3 DNA is TGTGCCACCAGCTTGCAGAGCTCTGGAAACACCATATATTTT. Its translation: CATSLQSSGNTIYF. Full variable domain (missing parts from reference TRBV15 and TRBJ1-3): DAMVIQNPRYQVTQFGKPVTLSCSQTLNHNVMYWYQQKSSQAPKLLFHYYDKDFNNEADTPDNFQSRRPNTSFCFLDIRSPGLGDTAMYLCATSLQSSGNTIYFGEGSWLTVV.

This chain links TRBV11-3 with TRBJ2-7; TRBD2 matches 7 bases. The V gene end was trimmed by 6 bases and the J gene end by 2 bases; junction bases not matched to a gene: 7. CDR1 is SGHNT and CDR2 is YENEEA in the germline V gene. This CDR3 has 14 residues. CDR3 in DNA: TGTGCCAGCAGTGCGACTAGCAGCACCTACGAGCAGTACGTC. Translation gives CASSATSSTYEQYV.

This rearrangement joins TRBV5-4 to TRBJ1-6, with 9 bases matching TRBD1. The CDR3 sequence is 14 residues long. The trim removed 4 bases at V and 8 bases at J, leaving 4 bases unmatched. CDR1 is SGHNT and CDR2 is YYREEE in the germline V gene (reference sequence). This CDR3 is CASSPDRGDSPLHF. The CDR3, as DNA: TGTGCCAGCAGCCCGGACAGGGGTGATTCACCCCTCCACTTT.

The V and J genes are TRBV6-2 or TRBV6-3 and TRBJ2-7; 7 bases map to TRBD1. The V and J ends lost 5 bases and 3 bases, in that order; junction bases with no gene match: 7. From germline, CDR1 is MNHEY and CDR2 SVGEGT. This CDR3 is 14 amino acids long. The CDR3 nucleotides read TGTGCCAGCAGTAACCCGGGACAGAACTACGAGCAGTACTTC. This codes for CASSNPGQNYEQYF.

The chain carries TRBV6-5 and TRBJ2-5, with 13 bases aligning to TRBD2. The V and J ends lost 6 bases and 6 bases, in that order; junction bases with no gene match: 7. CDR1 is MNHEY, CDR2 SVGAGI, per germline. The CDR3 length is 15 residues. The chain's CDR3 is CASRSLAGGLKTQYF. DNA of the CDR3: TGTGCCAGCAGGTCACTAGCGGGGGGGCTAAAGACCCAGTACTTC.

J is TRBJ2-3 and V is TRBV18; maybe TRBD1 (6 bases). The germline V gene has CDR1 KGHSH and CDR2 LQKENI. This CDR3 is built from 14 residues. Trimming shortened V by 8 bases and J by 2 bases, and 14 bases separated the two germline ends. The CDR3 nucleotides read TGTGCCAGCCGAACCAGGGGATACACAGATACGCAGTATTTT. This sequence encodes CASRTRGYTDTQYF.

V gene TRBV5-4 combines with J gene TRBJ1-1; possible D gene TRBD1, 5 bases. Trimming cost V 3 bases and J 11 bases, with 23 bases left between them. This CDR3 has 15 amino acids. Looked up from germline, CDR1 is SGHNT and CDR2 is YYREEE (reference sequence). The CDR3 region is CASSSGGTGRTGAFF. CDR3 DNA: TGTGCCAGCAGCTCGGGGGGGACGGGACGAACTGGCGCTTTCTTT.

The genes are TRBV30 and TRBJ2-3; weak D call: TRBD2 (6 bases). Germline V gene lookup returns CDR1 GTSNPN and CDR2 SVGIG (reference sequence). Trimming removed 4 bases from V and 0 bases from J, with 14 bases in between. CDR3 size: 15 residues. In DNA, the CDR3 is TGTGCCTGGAAGGGGAGGCTAATGAGCACAGATACGCAGTATTTT. Its translation is CAWKGRLMSTDTQYF.

V usage is TRBV29-1 and J usage is TRBJ1-4; D is ambiguous. Germline values: CDR1 SQVTM, CDR2 ANQGSEA. The CDR3 totals 13 residues. V was clipped by 4 bases and J by 1 base, with 7 bases between them. This CDR3 is CSVAGLTNEKLFF. DNA for the CDR3: TGCAGCGTTGCGGGGTTAACTAATGAAAAACTGTTTTTT.

V is TRBV2 and J is TRBJ1-4, with D maybe TRBD1 (6 bases). Deletions cut 7 bases from V and 5 bases from J, with 14 bases between. The germline V gene encodes CDR1 SNHLY and CDR2 FYNNEI. The CDR3 extends over 14 amino acids. The CDR3 sequence is CASKGGRMNEKLFF. DNA for the CDR3: TGTGCCAGCAAAGGGGGGAGGATGAATGAAAAACTGTTTTTT.